This T cell receptor (beta chain) emerged from a study of T-cell reconstitution after alpha-beta-depleted transplantation in children. In its sample, this clonotype was seen many times. Its specificity is unknown. The CDR3 sequence is 14 residues long. Unmatched junction bases numbered 11, after V lost 3 bases and J lost 9 bases. The germline V gene has CDR1 SQVTM and CDR2 ANQGSEA. Overall study results and limits: At one year after transplant, newly produced T cells mostly accounted for T-cell counts and diversity. Several hundred expanded graft clones reportedly were the source of alpha-beta T cells about two months after transplant. Surviving recipient T cells and thymic progenitors accounted for the high day-60 TCRbeta diversity observed in some patients.

Library preparation (for TCRbeta) was performed with unique molecular identifiers. MiXCR, run by TCRdb on the PCR reads, gives a single entry per CDR3 protein. The profile shows nearly 200,000 distinct CDR3 sequences, 5.5% to 7% of them singletons. This TCR derives from a girl under three years old with combined immunodeficiency, due to receive a stem cell transplant. The rearrangement uses TRBV29-1 and TRBJ2-1; 7 nucleotides align to TRBD2. Source: PBMCs, taken before TCRalphabeta/CD19-depleted stem cell transplant. The CDR3 nucleotides read TGCAGCGTTGAGACTAGAGATGGCGGGGGTGAGCAGTTCTTC. It encodes CSVETRDGGGEQFF.